This T cell receptor (beta chain) appears in the sequencing data of a study of Graves' ophthalmopathy and Graves' hyperthyroidism. Overall study: Prior to any treatment, peripheral blood was collected at the time of initial diagnosis.

Germline V CDR1 and CDR2: MNHNS, SASEGT. V dropped 2 bases and J dropped 7 bases, with 11 bases sitting between them. The CDR3 spans 13 residues. RNA transcripts were the source from which TCR beta CDR3 regions were amplified. Amplification began with first-round RT-PCR using HTBI primers, then second-round multiplex PCR was performed. TCRdb recomputed calls from the multiplex PCR reads with MiXCR, one row per CDR3 protein. The data show hundreds of thousands of distinct CDR3 sequences, with 20% to 25% seen just once and around 6.5% held by the top ten. This clonotype was recorded at least ten times. V and J are TRBV6-1 and TRBJ1-2; no definite D call. This clonotype was obtained from a woman between 18 and 30 years old with stable Graves' hyperthyroidism. Some clones in this sample may be carry-over from other donors' samples. Sequenced sample: peripheral blood. CDR3 amino acids: CASSETRTGGYTF. The CDR3, as DNA: TGTGCCAGCAGTGAAACCCGGACCGGTGGCTACACCTTC.